The sequence of this T cell receptor (beta chain) was determined in a study of blood T cell repertoires in COVID-19. The V end was cut by 0 bases, the J end by 7 bases, with 11 bases between. Germline V gene sequence: CDR1 SGHRS, CDR2 YFSETQ. The CDR3 has 13 residues. Method: immunoSEQ multiplex PCR; TCRdb's copy keeps in-frame clones and lacks some. The sample carries approximately 260,000 clones, roughly 80% recorded once. The chain couples TRBV5-1 to TRBJ2-7, with D perhaps TRBD1 (6 bases). This sequence originates from a man between 60 and 70 years old who had recovered from COVID-19. Sequencing was performed on peripheral blood. CDR3 DNA: TGCGCCAGCAGCTTGGTGGCAGGGGTTGAGCAGTACTTC. It encodes CASSLVAGVEQYF.